The clone carrying this T cell receptor beta chain was seen more than once but under ten times. Its specificity is unknown. The data belong to a study of T cells in Graves' hyperthyroidism and ophthalmopathy. Points from the study as a whole: Ophthalmopathy could be told apart from stable hyperthyroidism with a 13 V-J model.

V lost 5 bases to trimming and J lost 8 bases; unmatched junction nucleotides: 12. There are 17 residues in the CDR3. Germline values: CDR1 LGHDT, CDR2 YNNKEL (reference sequence). The TCR beta CDR3 regions underwent amplification using RNA transcripts as the source. Carried out on the TCR CDR3, a first-round RT-PCR used the HTBI primer set. TCRdb re-called the multiplex PCR reads through MiXCR, storing one row per CDR3 protein. The sample records some 350,000 distinct CDR3 sequences, 20% to 30% being singletons. Sequencing was done on a sample of blood. The gene calls are TRBV3-1 and TRBJ2-1, with TRBD2 matching over 13 bases. The TCR sequence derives from a man over 45 with Graves' hyperthyroidism. Written as DNA, the CDR3 is TGTGCCAGCAGCTCGAACACCGGGACTAGCGGGACTTATGAGCAGTTCTTC. Translation gives CASSSNTGTSGTYEQFF.